Presented here are 12 T cell receptor beta chains from one specimen sequenced in a study of identical twins. MiXCR was run by TCRdb on the 5' RACE reads, yielding one entry per CDR3 protein. This sample yields about 550,000 distinct CDR3 sequences, of which 20% to 25% are seen a single time; approximately 0.5% belongs to the top ten. The sample was also reused in another study, on yellow fever vaccine responses in identical twins.

Material: CD4+ T cells sorted from blood. These receptors all come from a woman aged 18 to 35 in good health.

The CDR3 DNA reads TGTGCCAGCAGTTACTCCCTATACAGGGGTGAGGTGACTGAAGCTTTCTTT. It codes for CASSYSLYRGEVTEAFF. This chain joins TRBV6-5 and TRBJ1-1; 7 bases are a match to TRBD1. The CDR3 is 17 amino acids. CDR1 and CDR2 from the germline V gene are MNHEY and SVGAGI. J gave up 5 bases and V 0 bases, and 12 bases lay outside the gene matches.

This CDR3 is CASSWGLVIGELFF. CDR3 DNA: TGTGCCAGCAGCTGGGGTCTAGTGATCGGGGAGCTGTTTTTT. V gene TRBV5-5 combines with J gene TRBJ2-2; no definite D call. The CDR3 contains 14 residues. Looked up from germline, CDR1 is SGHKS and CDR2 is YYEKEE (reference sequence). With 3 bases removed from V and 7 bases from J, the gap between germline ends came to 13 bases.

This chain links TRBV29-1 with TRBJ2-2; TRBD2 aligns across 14 bases. Germline lookup yields CDR1 SQVTM and CDR2 ANQGSEA. The CDR3 sequence is 14 residues long. V dropped 7 bases and J dropped 5; count of bases not matched to a gene: 3. CDR3 nucleotides: TGCAGCGCTAGGACTAGCGGGGGGACCGGGGAGCTGTTTTTT. Its translation is CSARTSGGTGELFF.

In its sample, this clonotype was seen a few times. This chain joins TRBV12-5 and TRBJ1-5; 8 nucleotides agree with TRBD1. Germline V gene sequence: CDR1 LGHNT, CDR2 FRNRAP. Trimming took 5 bases from V and 4 from J; bases not matched to a gene: 7. The CDR3 is 15 residues long. The CDR3 sequence is CASGKGTGRNQPQHF. The CDR3 coding sequence is TGTGCTAGTGGTAAAGGGACAGGACGGAATCAGCCCCAGCATTTT.

The V gene is TRBV18, the J gene TRBJ2-2, with D perhaps matching TRBD1 (6 bases). V gave up 1 base and J gave up 7 bases, with 16 bases separating them. CDR1 is KGHSH, CDR2 LQKENI, per germline. CDR3 length: 16 residues. CDR3 amino acids: CASSPLGARLGGELFF. DNA of the CDR3: TGTGCCAGCTCACCACTGGGGGCGCGGCTTGGCGGGGAGCTGTTTTTT.

This clonotype came up a few times. The chain links TRBV4-1 to TRBJ1-2; a weak D match, TRBD1 (5 bases). Per the germline V gene, CDR1 is MGHRA and CDR2 is YSYEKL. The CDR3 loop spans 15 amino acids. Trimming cost V 0 bases and J 7 bases, with 15 bases left between them. The CDR3 spells CASSQDQVGVFGYTF. The CDR3 nucleotides are TGCGCCAGCAGCCAAGATCAAGTAGGGGTCTTTGGCTACACCTTC.

The rearrangement joins TRBV2 to TRBJ2-7; D gene ambiguous. Germline V gene data show CDR1 as SNHLY and CDR2 as FYNNEI. The ends were cut back, 6 bases at V and 3 bases at J, with 9 bases in the middle. This CDR3 is built from 12 residues. The CDR3 reads CASRSLNYEQYV. The CDR3 nucleotides read TGTGCCAGCAGGTCCCTAAACTACGAGCAGTACGTC.

This clonotype came up a few times. The CDR3 nucleotides are TGTGCCAGCAGTAACCTACTATTTCGACCGGGAGGGAACGAAAAACTGTTTTTT. The encoded protein is CASSNLLFRPGGNEKLFF. The chain couples TRBV6-5 to TRBJ1-4, with D hard to call. The germline V gene encodes CDR1 MNHEY and CDR2 SVGAGI. The CDR3 is made up of 18 amino acids. The germline V and J ends were trimmed by 5 bases and 8 bases, with 27 bases remaining between them.

Only a few counts were recorded for this clonotype. V is TRBV7-2 and J is TRBJ2-7; perhaps TRBD1 as D (5 bases). The germline V gene has CDR1 SGHTA and CDR2 FQGNSA. V was clipped by 1 base and J by 5 bases, with 12 bases between them. CDR3 length: 14 amino acids. The CDR3 bases are TGTGCCAGCAGCTTAGGGGAAGGGGTCCACGAGCAGTACTTC. As protein: CASSLGEGVHEQYF.

This clonotype was counted only a few times. One end of the junction varies from germline; a read error may be responsible. The chain uses TRBV5-1 and TRBJ2-1, with D perhaps TRBD2 (7 bases). Germline values: CDR1 SGHRS, CDR2 YFSETQ. This CDR3 contains 14 residues. The CDR3: CASSLGGVYNEQFF. The CDR3, as DNA: TGTGCCAGCAGCTTAGGGGGGGTATACAATGAGCAGTTCTTC.

J is TRBJ2-1 and V is TRBV3-1; 13 nucleotides line up with TRBD2. CDR3 length: 15 residues. The germline V gene encodes CDR1 LGHDT and CDR2 YNNKEL (reference sequence). J gave up 7 bases and V 5 bases, and 5 bases lay outside the gene matches. The CDR3 DNA reads TGTGCCAGCAGCTTCGGACTAGCGGGGGCTAATGAGCAGTTCTTC. Translated: CASSFGLAGANEQFF.

This chain connects TRBV12-3 or TRBV12-4 to TRBJ2-2; the match to TRBD2 covers 8 bases. This CDR3 spans 15 amino acids. Trimming cost V 4 bases and J 3 bases; bases outside gene matches: 4. The CDR3 sequence is CASSYQRGYTGELFF. Here the CDR3 DNA reads TGTGCCAGCAGTTACCAGCGGGGGTACACCGGGGAGCTGTTTTTT.